This section outlines one TCR beta chain sequence together with its context. Its antigen specificity is not known. Base quality data are lacking; no much larger clone is found one base away. This record belongs to a study of OX40 agonist ivuxolimab in advanced cancers. Background for the entire study: The costimulatory receptor OX40 (CD134) was targeted by ivuxolimab, a fully human IgG2 agonistic monoclonal antibody. Intravenous ivuxolimab was administered to patients every 2 weeks at six dose levels: 0.01, 0.1, 0.3, 1.5, 3 and 10 mg/kg. Of the approximately 50 dose-escalation patients, hepatocellular carcinoma was present in 19, melanoma in about 15, renal cell carcinoma in 9 and head and neck cancer in 9. A male proportion of roughly 80% and a mean age of around 60 years, ranging from about 23 to 79, were recorded for the dose-escalation cohort. Prior anti-PD-1, anti-PD-L1 or anti-CTLA-4 therapy was permitted, and checkpoint inhibitors had been received by about two fifths of dose-escalation patients. Three dose-escalation patients achieved partial responses, one with hepatocellular carcinoma and two with cutaneous melanoma. The point of sequencing TCRbeta in the periphery was to test whether ivuxolimab changed TCR sequence diversity and drove clonal T-cell expansion. The paper reports the monotherapy dose-escalation portion (N of about 50 patients) of the phase I ivuxolimab trial.

For sequencing of the TCRbeta CDR3 region, genomic DNA was extracted from the sorted cells. The immunoSEQ Assay was used to sequence the TCRbeta CDR3 regions. Not all clones reach the TCRdb copy of this immuneACCESS table, which keeps in-frame sequences only. Checked studies attribute under half of the gap to unresolved V genes and leave the rest unexplained. For this sample the table gives 40,000 to 50,000 clones, of which under 90% were detected only once. About 10% of the sample is taken by the ten largest. Findings and caveats that apply to the study as a whole: Clonal expansion of both CD4+ and CD8+ blood T cells was observed from baseline to week 6 at doses 0.1 to 3.0 mg/kg. The antigen specificity of the peripheral T cells that underwent clonal expansion was not determined. After ivuxolimab, CD8+ T cells had more expanded clones than CD4+ T cells on average. In the 0.1-3.0 mg/kg groups, partial responders were among the patients with the lowest normalized peripheral clonal expansion, particularly in CD8+ T cells. Low levels of normalized T-cell clonal expansion were also seen in some patients who did not respond.

Patients with autoimmune disease history or receiving systemic immunosuppression were excluded from the trial. Peripheral blood for TCR sequencing was collected from all dose cohorts at baseline, on cycle 4 day 1, and on cycle 7 day 1. The samples were drawn from a first-in-human, open-label, multicenter phase I dose-escalation trial of ivuxolimab. Adults with locally advanced or metastatic melanoma, renal cell, hepatocellular, or head and neck squamous cell carcinoma were enrolled in the trial. Before TCR sequencing, CD4+ T cells and CD8+ T cells were sorted from peripheral blood as separate populations. This TCR derives from an adult with an advanced solid tumor such as melanoma, head and neck, liver or kidney cancer. The sequencing here drew on CD4+ or CD8+ T cells sorted from blood, taken in a trial of the OX40 agonist ivuxolimab.

The bases read TGTGCCAGCAGCCGATCGGCAGGGAACACCGGGGAGCTGTTTTTT. This gives the protein CASSRSAGNTGELFF. The chain was built from TRBV7-3 and TRBJ2-2, with the D gene call left open. The trim is 5 bases for V and 1 base for J, with a gap of 11 bases between the germline ends. CDR1 and CDR2 are read off the germline V gene as SGHTA and FQGTGA. The CDR3 runs 15 residues from the cysteine to the phenylalanine. Left in the record is the CDR3 DNA by itself, 45 bases read in frame from the first base.